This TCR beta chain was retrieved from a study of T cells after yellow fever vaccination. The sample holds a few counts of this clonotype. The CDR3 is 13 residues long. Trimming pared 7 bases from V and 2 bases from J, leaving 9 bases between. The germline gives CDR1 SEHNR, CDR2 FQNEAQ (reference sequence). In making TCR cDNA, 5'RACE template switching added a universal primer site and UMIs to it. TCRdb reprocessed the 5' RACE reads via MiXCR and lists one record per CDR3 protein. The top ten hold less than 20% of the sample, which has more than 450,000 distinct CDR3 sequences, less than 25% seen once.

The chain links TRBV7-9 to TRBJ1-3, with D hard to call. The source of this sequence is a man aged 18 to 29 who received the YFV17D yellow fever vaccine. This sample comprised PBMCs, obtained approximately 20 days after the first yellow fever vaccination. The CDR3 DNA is TGTGCCAGCATCGGACGGACTGGAAACACCATATATTTT. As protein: CASIGRTGNTIYF.